The 11 T cell receptor beta chains in this list originate from one sample, sequenced in a study of blood T cell repertoires in COVID-19. Only in-frame clones appear in the TCRdb table, and some are missing; sequencing was by immunoSEQ multiplex PCR. This sample has about 220,000 clones, with 80% to 90% found just once. The sample taken for sequencing was peripheral blood. The receptors derive from a man over 45 with active or convalescent COVID-19.

This clone was found once. The V call is TRBV6-2 or TRBV6-3, the J call TRBJ2-1; a weak D match, TRBD2 (5 bases). The germline V gene has CDR1 MNHEY and CDR2 SVGEGT. There are 12 residues in the CDR3. V was clipped by 2 bases and J by 9 bases, with 8 bases between them. Written as DNA, the CDR3 is TGTGCCAGCAGTTACCCTGGAGGTGAGCAGTTCTTC. This encodes CASSYPGGEQFF.

Here the CDR3 DNA reads TGTGCCAGCAGCCAGTCAGGGGTAATGGGTGAAAAACTGTTTTTT. Translation: CASSQSGVMGEKLFF. The chain joins TRBV3-1 (or the pseudogene TRBV3-2) to TRBJ1-4; D may be TRBD1 (6 bases). V gave up 3 bases and J gave up 7 bases, with 15 bases separating them. The CDR3 spans 15 residues. CDR1 LGHDT and CDR2 YNNKEL come from the germline V gene (reference sequence).

This chain uses TRBV29-1 with TRBJ1-1, with D maybe TRBD1 (5 bases). The CDR3 contains 14 residues. Trimming removed 3 bases at V and 8 bases at J, with 19 bases between. In germline, CDR1 is SQVTM, CDR2 ANQGSEA. CDR3 loop: CSVEYPGVRAEAFF. The CDR3 DNA follows: TGCAGCGTTGAGTACCCGGGAGTCAGGGCGGAAGCTTTCTTT.

This clone was observed a handful of times. The rearrangement joins TRBV11-3 to TRBJ1-5, with unresolved D. Germline V lookup: CDR1 SGHNT, CDR2 YENEEA. Trimming took 1 base from V and 2 from J, leaving 12 bases between them. The CDR3 is 16 amino acids. The CDR3 nucleotides read TGTGCCAGCAGCTTAGCCGCCCCCGTAGGCAATCAGCCCCAGCATTTT. This encodes CASSLAAPVGNQPQHF.

The rearrangement joins TRBV5-4 to TRBJ2-5; a possible D gene is TRBD2 (5 bases). CDR1 is SGHNT and CDR2 is YYREEE in the germline V gene (reference sequence). The CDR3 runs to 14 residues. The V and J ends lost 4 bases and 3 bases respectively, with 13 bases between them. The CDR3 loop is CASSTKTGKETQYF. Written as DNA, the CDR3 is TGTGCCAGCAGCACAAAGACGGGGAAAGAGACCCAGTACTTC.

This sequence joins TRBV7-6 and TRBJ2-1, with D maybe TRBD2 (7 bases). This CDR3 comprises 15 residues. V was pared by 5 bases and J by 4 bases, with 15 bases between. Looked up from germline, CDR1 is SGHVS and CDR2 is FNYEAQ. The CDR3 reads CASSGGGPGYNEQFF. CDR3 DNA: TGTGCCAGCAGCGGGGGGGGGCCGGGGTACAATGAGCAGTTCTTC.

V gene TRBV5-6 combines with J gene TRBJ2-7, with D perhaps matching TRBD2 (5 bases). The length of the CDR3 is 11 residues. Germline CDR1 is SGHDT and CDR2 is YYEEEE. Trimming removed 3 bases at V and 6 bases at J, with 7 bases between. The CDR3 reads CASSWRTEQYF. The CDR3 bases are TGTGCCAGCAGCTGGAGGACCGAGCAGTACTTC.

V and J are TRBV5-1 and TRBJ2-3, with 11 bases fitting TRBD2. From germline, CDR1 is SGHRS and CDR2 YFSETQ. V lost 4 bases and J lost 3; bases outside the gene matches: 10. The length of the CDR3 is 17 residues. CDR3 region: CASSPRLSSGGTDTQYF. Written as DNA, the CDR3 is TGCGCCAGCAGCCCGCGCCTTTCTAGCGGGGGGACAGATACGCAGTATTTT.

The chain couples TRBV5-1 to TRBJ2-7; 7 bases are shared with TRBD1. Trimming cost V 0 bases and J 3 bases; bases outside gene matches: 6. CDR1 is SGHRS, CDR2 YFSETQ, per germline. The CDR3 spans 15 residues. Written as DNA, the CDR3 is TGCGCCAGCAGCTTGGCAGGTGACAGGGACTACGAGCAGTACTTC. It codes for CASSLAGDRDYEQYF.

The gene calls are TRBV7-2 and TRBJ2-2; 14 bases map to TRBD2. The length of the CDR3 is 17 residues. Trimming cost V 6 bases and J 7 bases; bases outside gene matches: 10. Germline values: CDR1 SGHTA, CDR2 FQGNSA. The CDR3 is CASSYTGLAGVGGELFF. In DNA form, the CDR3 reads TGTGCCAGCAGTTACACGGGACTAGCGGGAGTCGGCGGGGAGCTGTTTTTT.

Only one count was recorded for this clone. This chain connects TRBV4-1 to TRBJ2-1; a possible D gene is TRBD2 (5 bases). Looked up from germline, CDR1 is MGHRA and CDR2 is YSYEKL. The length of the CDR3 is 18 residues. Trimming left V 4 bases short and J 3 bases short, with 22 bases between. The CDR3: CASSPTGVRPASYNEQFF. In nucleotides, the CDR3 is TGCGCCAGCAGCCCTACCGGGGTTCGCCCGGCGAGCTACAATGAGCAGTTCTTC.